These 5 T cell receptor beta chains originate from one sample sequenced in a study of blood T cell repertoires in COVID-19. The method was immunoSEQ multiplex PCR; TCRdb's version includes in-frame clones alone and lacks a portion of them. The data hold some 80,000 clones, with just over 85% observed a single time. The sample was peripheral blood. Every receptor here comes from a woman of 80 years or more in a cohort sampled during active or convalescent COVID-19.

The chain is built from TRBV4-1 and TRBJ2-1; D not resolved. There are 16 residues in the CDR3. The V gene's germline CDR1 is MGHRA and CDR2 YSYEKL. Trimming removed 1 base at V and 12 bases at J, with 22 bases between. The CDR3 protein is CASSQVTRKESSGQFF. The CDR3 DNA reads TGCGCCAGCAGCCAAGTTACGAGGAAGGAGTCGTCCGGGCAGTTCTTC.

This chain joins TRBV5-1 and TRBJ1-2, with TRBD1 as a possible D gene (5 bases). The CDR3 consists of 13 residues. The germline V and J ends were trimmed by 4 bases and 1 base, with 8 bases remaining between them. Germline CDR1 and CDR2: SGHRS and YFSETQ. CDR3 amino acids: CASSPDSNYGYTF. The CDR3 region has the DNA TGCGCCAGCAGCCCCGACAGTAACTATGGCTACACCTTC. The full variable domain, rest sourced from reference TRBV5-1 and TRBJ1-2, is KAGVTQTPRYLIKTRGQQVTLSCSPISGHRSVSWYQQTPGQGLQFLFEYFSETQRNKGNFPGRFSGRQFSNSRSEMNVSTLELGDSALYLCASSPDSNYGYTFGSGTRLTVV.

This clone was seen only once. The J gene is TRBJ2-1, the V gene TRBV3-1 (or the pseudogene TRBV3-2); weak D call: TRBD1 (5 bases). V was clipped by 1 base and J by 9 bases, with 13 bases between them. From germline, CDR1 is LGHDT and CDR2 YNNKEL (reference sequence). The CDR3 runs 14 residues. CDR3 residues: CASSQGPGSGEQFF. The CDR3 DNA reads as TGTGCCAGCAGCCAAGGCCCAGGGTCGGGTGAGCAGTTCTTC.

The gene calls are TRBV7-6 and TRBJ2-1, with TRBD2 matching 10 bases. Germline loops: CDR1 SGHVS, CDR2 FNYEAQ. V lost 5 bases to trimming and J lost 4 bases; unmatched junction nucleotides: 8. The CDR3 consists of 16 residues. CDR3 nucleotides: TGTGCCAGCAGCCTCCGGACTAGCGGAAGTTACAATGAGCAGTTCTTC. Protein sequence: CASSLRTSGSYNEQFF.

The gene calls are TRBV5-1 and TRBJ2-1, with 12 bases matching TRBD2. The CDR3 runs to 16 residues. Germline V gene sequence: CDR1 SGHRS, CDR2 YFSETQ. Germline trimming cut 1 base from V and 8 bases from J; bases unmatched to any gene: 7. CDR3 amino acids: CASSLTSGRPRDEQFF. The CDR3 DNA is TGCGCCAGCAGCTTGACTAGCGGGAGGCCCAGGGATGAGCAGTTCTTC.